This T cell receptor beta chain was sequenced during a study of OX40 agonist ivuxolimab in advanced cancers. Samples were taken at baseline and on day 1 of cycles 4 and 7. Sequencing used immunoSEQ multiplex PCR; TCRdb keeps in-frame clones, though not all of them. The sample carries over 14,000 clones, over 65% recorded once. Losses at the gene ends were 0 bases for V and 1 base for J; bases not matched to a gene: 3. CDR1 and CDR2 (germline): SGDLS, YYNGEE. This CDR3 region has 16 residues. This chain uses TRBV9 with TRBJ2-1; 8 bases align to TRBD1. The sample was CD4+ or CD8+ T cells sorted from blood, taken in a trial of the OX40 agonist ivuxolimab. The TCR originated in an adult with an advanced solid tumor such as melanoma, head and neck, liver or kidney cancer. The CDR3 coding sequence is TGTGCCAGCAGCGTAGGAGGGACAGGTTCCTACAATGAGCAGTTCTTC. Protein sequence: CASSVGGTGSYNEQFF.